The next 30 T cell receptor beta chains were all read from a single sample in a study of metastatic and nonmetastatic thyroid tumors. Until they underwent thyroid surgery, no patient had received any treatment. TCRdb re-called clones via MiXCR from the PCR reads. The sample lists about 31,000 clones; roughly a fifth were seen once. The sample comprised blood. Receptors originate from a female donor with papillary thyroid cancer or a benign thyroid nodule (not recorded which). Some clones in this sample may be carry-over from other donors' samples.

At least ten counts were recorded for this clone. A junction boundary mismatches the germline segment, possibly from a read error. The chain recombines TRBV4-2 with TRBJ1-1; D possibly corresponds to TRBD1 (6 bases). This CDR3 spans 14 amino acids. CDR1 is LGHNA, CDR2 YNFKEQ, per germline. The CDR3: CAGSQENQGNEAFF. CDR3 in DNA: TGTGCCGGCAGCCAAGAGAATCAGGGGAATGAAGCTTTCTTT.

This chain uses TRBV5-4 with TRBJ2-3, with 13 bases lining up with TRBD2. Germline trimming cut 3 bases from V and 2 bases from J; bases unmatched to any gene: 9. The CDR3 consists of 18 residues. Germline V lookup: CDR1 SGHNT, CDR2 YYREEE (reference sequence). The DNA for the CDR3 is TGTGCCAGCAGCTGGAGACTAGCGGGGGGCGGGGTCACAGATACGCAGTATTTT. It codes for CASSWRLAGGGVTDTQYF.

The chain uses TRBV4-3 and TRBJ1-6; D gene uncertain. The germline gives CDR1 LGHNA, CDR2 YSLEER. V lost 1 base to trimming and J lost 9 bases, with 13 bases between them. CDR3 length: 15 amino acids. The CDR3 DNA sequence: TGCGCCAGCAGCCAAGGAAGTGGGATTAGTTCACCCCTCCACTTT. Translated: CASSQGSGISSPLHF.

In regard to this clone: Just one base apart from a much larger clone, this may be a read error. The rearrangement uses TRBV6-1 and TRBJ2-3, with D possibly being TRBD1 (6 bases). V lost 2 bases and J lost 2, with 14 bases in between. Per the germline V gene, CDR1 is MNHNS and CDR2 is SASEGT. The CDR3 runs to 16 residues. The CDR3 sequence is CASSESQGCLTDTQYF. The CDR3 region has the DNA TGTGCCAGCAGTGAAAGCCAGGGGTGCCTCACAGATACGCAGTATTTT.

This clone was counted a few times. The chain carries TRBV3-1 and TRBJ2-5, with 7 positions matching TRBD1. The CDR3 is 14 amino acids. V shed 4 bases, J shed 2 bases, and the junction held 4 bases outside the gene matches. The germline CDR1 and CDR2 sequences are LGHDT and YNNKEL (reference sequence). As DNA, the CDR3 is TGTGCCAGCAGCCGGTCGGACAGGCAAGAGACCCAGTACTTC. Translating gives CASSRSDRQETQYF.

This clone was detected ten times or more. The DNA of the CDR3 is TGTGCCAGCAGCCGCGCTTACACTGGACAGATGAACACTGAAGCTTTCTTT. Protein sequence: CASSRAYTGQMNTEAFF. This chain links TRBV4-2 with TRBJ1-1, with a tentative D call TRBD1 (6 bases). Germline V lookup: CDR1 LGHNA, CDR2 YNFKEQ. CDR3 length: 17 residues. Trimming took off 4 bases at V and 0 bases at J, with 18 bases between the two ends.

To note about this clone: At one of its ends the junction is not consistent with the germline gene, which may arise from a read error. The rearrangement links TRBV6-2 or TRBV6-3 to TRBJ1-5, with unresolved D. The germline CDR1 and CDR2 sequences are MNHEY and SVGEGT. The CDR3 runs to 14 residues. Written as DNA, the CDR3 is TGTACCAGCAGTTACTCGCTGAGCAATCAGCCCCAGCATTTT. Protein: CTSSYSLSNQPQHF.

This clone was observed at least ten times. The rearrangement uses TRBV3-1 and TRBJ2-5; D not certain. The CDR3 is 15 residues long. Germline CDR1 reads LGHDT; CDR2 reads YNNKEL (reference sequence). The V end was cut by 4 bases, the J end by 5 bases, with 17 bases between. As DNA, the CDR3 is TGTGCCAGCAGCCCATTGGTGGCAAAAGGGGAGACCCAGTACTTC. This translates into CASSPLVAKGETQYF.

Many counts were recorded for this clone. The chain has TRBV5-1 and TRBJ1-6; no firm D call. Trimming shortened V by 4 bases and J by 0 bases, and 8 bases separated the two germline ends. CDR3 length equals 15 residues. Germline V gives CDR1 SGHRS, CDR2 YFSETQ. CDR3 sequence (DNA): TGCGCCAGCAGCGGGGAGAGCTCCTATAATTCACCCCTCCACTTT. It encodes CASSGESSYNSPLHF.

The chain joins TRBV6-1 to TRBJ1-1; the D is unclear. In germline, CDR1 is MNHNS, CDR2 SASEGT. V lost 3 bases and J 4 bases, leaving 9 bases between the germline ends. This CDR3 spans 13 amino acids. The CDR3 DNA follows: TGTGCCAGCAGTGACGGAGAGAGCACTGAAGCTTTCTTT. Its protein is CASSDGESTEAFF.

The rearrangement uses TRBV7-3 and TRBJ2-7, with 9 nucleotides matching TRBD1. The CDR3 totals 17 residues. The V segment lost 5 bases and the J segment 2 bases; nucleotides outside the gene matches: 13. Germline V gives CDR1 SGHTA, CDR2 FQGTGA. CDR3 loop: CASSLMPGQGPTYEQYF. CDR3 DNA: TGTGCCAGCAGCCTTATGCCGGGACAGGGTCCGACCTACGAGCAGTACTTC.

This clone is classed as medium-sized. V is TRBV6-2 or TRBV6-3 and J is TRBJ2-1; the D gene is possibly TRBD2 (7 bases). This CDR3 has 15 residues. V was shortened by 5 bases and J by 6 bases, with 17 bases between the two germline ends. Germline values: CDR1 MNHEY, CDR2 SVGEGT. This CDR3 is CASSRGRGGFNEQFF. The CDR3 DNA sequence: TGTGCCAGCAGTAGGGGGAGGGGGGGCTTCAATGAGCAGTTCTTC.

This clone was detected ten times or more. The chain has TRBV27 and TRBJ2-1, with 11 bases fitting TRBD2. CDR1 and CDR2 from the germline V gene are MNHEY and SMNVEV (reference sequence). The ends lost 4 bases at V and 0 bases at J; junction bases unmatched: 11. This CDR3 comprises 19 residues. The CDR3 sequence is CASSSTLAGGTPSYNEQFF. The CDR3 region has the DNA TGTGCCAGCAGTTCGACCCTAGCGGGAGGCACTCCCTCCTACAATGAGCAGTTCTTC.

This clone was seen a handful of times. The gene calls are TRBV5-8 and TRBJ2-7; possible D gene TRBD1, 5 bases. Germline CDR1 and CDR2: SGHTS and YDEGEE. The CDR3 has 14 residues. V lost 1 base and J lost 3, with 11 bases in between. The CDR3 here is CASSLLGQGYEQYF. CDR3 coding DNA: TGTGCCAGCAGCTTGCTCGGGCAGGGCTACGAGCAGTACTTC.

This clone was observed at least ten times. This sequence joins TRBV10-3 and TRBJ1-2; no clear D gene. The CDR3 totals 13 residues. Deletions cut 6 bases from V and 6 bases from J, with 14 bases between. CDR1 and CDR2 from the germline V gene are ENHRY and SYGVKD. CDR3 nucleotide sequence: TGTGCCATCAGATCCACGGATGCTGATGGCTACACCTTC. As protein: CAIRSTDADGYTF.

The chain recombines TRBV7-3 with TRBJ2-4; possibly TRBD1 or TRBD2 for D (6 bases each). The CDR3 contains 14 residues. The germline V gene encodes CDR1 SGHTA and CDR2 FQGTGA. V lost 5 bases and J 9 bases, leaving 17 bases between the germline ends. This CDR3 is CASSRRGGQGIQYF. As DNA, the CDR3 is TGTGCCAGCAGCCGGCGAGGGGGGCAGGGCATTCAGTACTTC.

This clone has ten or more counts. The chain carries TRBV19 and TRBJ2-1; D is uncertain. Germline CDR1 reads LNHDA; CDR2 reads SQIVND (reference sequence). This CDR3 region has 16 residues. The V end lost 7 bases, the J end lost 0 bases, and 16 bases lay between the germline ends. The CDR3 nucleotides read TGTGCCAGTACCCCCTCCTTCGATAGCTCCTACAATGAGCAGTTCTTC. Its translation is CASTPSFDSSYNEQFF.

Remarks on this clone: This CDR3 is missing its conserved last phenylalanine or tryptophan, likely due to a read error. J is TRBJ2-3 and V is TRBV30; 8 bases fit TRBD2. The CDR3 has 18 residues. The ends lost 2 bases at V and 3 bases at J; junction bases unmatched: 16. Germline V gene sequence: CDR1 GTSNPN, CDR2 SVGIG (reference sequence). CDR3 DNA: TGTGCCTGGAGTTATTCTTTCGACAGCCCGGGGGGGACAGATACGCAGTATCTT. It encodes CAWSYSFDSPGGTDTQYL.

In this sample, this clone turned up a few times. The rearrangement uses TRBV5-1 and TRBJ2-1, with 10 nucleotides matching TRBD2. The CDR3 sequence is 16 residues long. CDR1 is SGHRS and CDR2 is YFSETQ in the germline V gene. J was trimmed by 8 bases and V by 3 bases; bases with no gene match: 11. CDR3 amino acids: CASSWGPAGGRDEQFF. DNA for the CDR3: TGCGCCAGCAGCTGGGGGCCAGCGGGAGGGAGAGATGAGCAGTTCTTC.

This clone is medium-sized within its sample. The CDR3 region is CASSYLQVGDIRPLHF. The DNA for the CDR3 is TGTGCCAGCAGTTACTTACAGGTTGGGGATATTCGACCCCTCCACTTT. The rearrangement uses TRBV6-6 and TRBJ1-6, with D possibly TRBD1 on 5 matching bases. From germline, CDR1 is MNHNY and CDR2 SVGAGI (reference sequence). V gave up 1 base and J gave up 12 bases, with 19 bases separating them. CDR3 length: 16 residues.

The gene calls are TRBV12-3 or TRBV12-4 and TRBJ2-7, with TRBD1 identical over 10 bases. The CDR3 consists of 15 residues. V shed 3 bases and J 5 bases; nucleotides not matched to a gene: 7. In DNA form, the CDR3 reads TGTGCCAGCAGTTTCCCTCGGGACAGGGGCGACGAGCAGTACTTC. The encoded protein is CASSFPRDRGDEQYF.

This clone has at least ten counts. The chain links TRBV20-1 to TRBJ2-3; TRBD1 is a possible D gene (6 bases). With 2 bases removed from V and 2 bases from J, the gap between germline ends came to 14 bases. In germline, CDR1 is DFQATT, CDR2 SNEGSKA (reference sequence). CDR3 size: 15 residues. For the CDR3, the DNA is TGCAGTGCTAGATCAGAAGGGGGTTTCACAGATACGCAGTATTTT. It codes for CSARSEGGFTDTQYF.

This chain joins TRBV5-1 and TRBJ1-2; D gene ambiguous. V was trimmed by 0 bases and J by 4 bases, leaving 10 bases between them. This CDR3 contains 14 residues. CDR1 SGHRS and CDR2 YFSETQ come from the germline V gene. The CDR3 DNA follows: TGCGCCAGCAGCTTGGTCGACGGCCGCTATGGCTACACCTTC. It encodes CASSLVDGRYGYTF.

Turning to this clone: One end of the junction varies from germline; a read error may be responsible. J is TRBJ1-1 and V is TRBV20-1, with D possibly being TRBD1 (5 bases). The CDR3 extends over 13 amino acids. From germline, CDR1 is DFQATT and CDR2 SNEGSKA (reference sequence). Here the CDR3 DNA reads TGCACTGCTAGGGGTCAGTTGAACACTGAAGCTTTCTTT. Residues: CTARGQLNTEAFF.

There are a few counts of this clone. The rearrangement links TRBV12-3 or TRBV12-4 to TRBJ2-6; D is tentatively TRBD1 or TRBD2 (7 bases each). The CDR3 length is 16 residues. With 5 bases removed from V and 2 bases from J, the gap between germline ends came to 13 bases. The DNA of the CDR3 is TGTGCCAGCAGTGGGGGGGACAGTGCTGGGGCCAACGTCCTGACTTTC. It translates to CASSGGDSAGANVLTF.

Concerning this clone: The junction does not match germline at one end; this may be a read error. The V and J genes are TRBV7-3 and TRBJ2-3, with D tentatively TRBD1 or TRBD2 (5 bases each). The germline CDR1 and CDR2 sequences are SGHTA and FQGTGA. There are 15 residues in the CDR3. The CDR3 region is CASSLGPELTNTQYF. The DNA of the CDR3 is TGTGCCAGCAGCTTGGGACCCGAGCTCACAAATACGCAGTATTTT.

The CDR3 protein is CASSYSRFGSPQHF. In nucleotides, the CDR3 is TGTGCCAGCAGTTACTCGAGGTTTGGTAGCCCCCAGCATTTT. The chain employs TRBV6-5 and TRBJ1-5; D is undetermined. Germline V gene sequence: CDR1 MNHEY, CDR2 SVGAGI. V lost 0 bases to trimming and J lost 10 bases, with 13 bases between them. This CDR3 region has 14 residues.

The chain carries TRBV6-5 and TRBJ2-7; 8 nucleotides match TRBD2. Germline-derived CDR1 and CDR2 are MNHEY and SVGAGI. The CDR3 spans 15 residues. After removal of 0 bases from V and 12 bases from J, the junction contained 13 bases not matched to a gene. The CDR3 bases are TGTGCCAGCAGTTACTCATCAGCGGGGGCTCGCACGCCGTACTTC. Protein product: CASSYSSAGARTPYF.

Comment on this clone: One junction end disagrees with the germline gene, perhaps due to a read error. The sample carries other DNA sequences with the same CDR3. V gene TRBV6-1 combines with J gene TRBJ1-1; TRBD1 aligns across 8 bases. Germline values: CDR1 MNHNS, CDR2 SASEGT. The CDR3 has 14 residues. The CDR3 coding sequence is TGCGCCAGCAGAAAAACAGGGGGAGACCTTGAAGCTTTCTTT. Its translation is CASRKTGGDLEAFF.

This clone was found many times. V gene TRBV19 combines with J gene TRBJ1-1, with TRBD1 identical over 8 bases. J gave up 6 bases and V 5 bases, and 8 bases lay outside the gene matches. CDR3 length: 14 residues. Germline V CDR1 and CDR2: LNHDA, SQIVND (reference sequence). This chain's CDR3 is CASSLGLTGAEAFF. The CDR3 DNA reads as TGTGCCAGTAGTTTAGGTCTGACAGGGGCTGAAGCTTTCTTT.